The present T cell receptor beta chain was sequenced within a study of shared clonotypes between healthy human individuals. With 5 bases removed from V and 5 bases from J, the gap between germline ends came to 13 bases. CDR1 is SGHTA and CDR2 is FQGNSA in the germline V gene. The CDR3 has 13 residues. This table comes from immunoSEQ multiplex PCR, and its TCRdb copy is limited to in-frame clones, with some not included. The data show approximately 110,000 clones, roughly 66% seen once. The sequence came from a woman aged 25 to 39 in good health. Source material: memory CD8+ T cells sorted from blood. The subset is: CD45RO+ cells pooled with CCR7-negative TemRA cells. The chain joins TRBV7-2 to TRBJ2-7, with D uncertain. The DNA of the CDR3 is TGTGCCAGCAGCGAATATATTCGGGACGAGCAGTACTTC. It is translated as CASSEYIRDEQYF.